Included here is one T cell receptor (beta chain) sequence, with context. Its antigen remains unidentified. No base-level quality is on record; no much larger clone is a single base apart. This record comes from a study of cytomegalovirus exposure and HLA in healthy donors (dated by TCRdb to about 2017). About the full investigation: In an earlier analysis of about 560 of the donors, 276 Gb of sequence data and roughly 100 million unique TCR beta sequences from about 179 million T cells were reported. Among some 410 genotyped donors of the cohort, an average of 235,054 unique TCR beta nucleotide sequences were sequenced per donor, about a sixth of them non-productive. Typing coverage differed by locus: A, B, C, DRB1 and DQB1 were typed in about 620-640 donors, DQA1 in 500 to 550, DPA1 in 600 to 610, and DPB1 in approximately 450. About 300 gigabases of sequencing data and approximately 93 million unique TCR sequences were included in an early release covering 550 to 800 HLA-typed donors. Class I and class II HLA loci were covered by the typing at four-digit resolution. High-throughput TCR immunosequencing, statistical association of individual TCRs with disease status, and machine learning were combined to predict cytomegalovirus infection status. A later analysis re-examined previously published TCR beta repertoires from several hundred donors and added high-resolution HLA genotyping to investigate patterns of TCR occurrence. The T cell repertoires of 670 or so subjects were profiled by immunosequencing and related to cytomegalovirus serostatus. Alongside the repertoire data, information on donor age, sex, ethnicity and CMV serostatus was compiled. Of the approximately 400 genotyped donors, approximately 83% fell in the genetic ancestry cluster associated with self-reported Caucasian donors. The later analysis used no new phenotypic data to find candidate immune exposures, relying instead on TCR beta sequences and their occurrence across donors. A later genetic analysis took genome-wide SNP genotypes for about three fifths of the 666 donors and used that subset as a discovery cohort. An earlier analysis of about 620 of the donors applied high-throughput TCR beta sequencing to assess whether each TCR beta V gene segment acted as functional or pseudogenic. All discovery cohort repertoires had been generated using a single sequencing platform. Several DR-DQ haplotypes were treated as single units for association and clustering because of strong linkage in the cohort. Along with the roughly 670-subject first cohort, a separate validation cohort of 120 different subjects was used. The study aimed to test whether cataloging public T cell receptors could reveal signatures of past pathogen exposure.

General study outcomes and caveats: In a later analysis, several top co-occurrence clusters were reported to appear linked to parvovirus B19, influenza, CMV and Epstein-Barr virus. The cohort was sequenced for TCR beta chains only, and without alpha or paired-chain data the features that could be detected were limited. Assigning TCR associations to individual alleles was difficult when HLA alleles, especially DR and DQ, strongly co-occurred. Because counts were too low, under 20 rarely observed V segments, including chromosome 9 orphons, were left out of the earlier analysis of a few hundred of the donors. A later analysis associated about 17,000 TCR beta sequences with specific HLA alleles at a false discovery rate of 0.05. Because HLA typing was missing for some donors at each locus, association tests included only the typed subset. In a later analysis, HLA-associated TCR beta chains were found to be more clonally expanded and to have lower generation probabilities than equally common non-associated chains. Some IMGT-functional V segments, including TRBV6-2 and TRBV6-3, could not be distinguished by the 87-base-pair reads and were therefore excluded. A further reported finding was that TCR beta sequences accurately predicted the HLA-A and HLA-B alleles for most subjects in the first cohort. A later analysis found that TCR association rates varied across HLA loci, with DRB1 alleles showing the most associated TCRs and HLA-C alleles the fewest. The authors suggested that the approach could potentially be extended to other disease states and immunological phenotypes. Linkage disequilibrium might explain the correlated functional status among segregating V segments, but an unknown experimental factor could not be excluded. An earlier analysis of approximately 500 of the donors showed that most TCR beta V segments appeared in productive rearrangements either about 87% or about 30% of the time, which broadly matched IMGT annotations. A total of 164 TCR beta chains were listed by the study as associated with cytomegalovirus. A later analysis found that most CMV-associated TCR beta chains appeared HLA-restricted, with HLA associations seemingly driven largely by CMV exposure. A later genetic analysis reported fewer N-insertions in productive TCRs among donors in an Asian-associated ancestry cluster than the roughly 640-donor mean. In vitro tests confirmed that three of the cytomegalovirus-associated TCR beta chains recognize cytomegalovirus antigens. The presence/absence analyses assumed that sequencing depth was roughly uniform across donors, and that assumption may not be true. In both the original and validation cohorts, the classifier was reported to diagnose cytomegalovirus status with high specificity and sensitivity. Most TCR sequences were seen in very few donors, while some public TCRs were found in many individuals. A later genetic analysis associated a missense DCLRE1C variant with V-gene and J-gene trimming of TCR beta chains, and an independent cohort replicated the association. A cluster of highly shared sequence variants was judged likely to represent a technical artifact of the sequencing pipeline. Immune exposure information for the cohort was limited to CMV serostatus.

In total, more than 500 healthy bone marrow donors made up the cohort. At the time of sampling, every cohort member was nominally healthy, though immune exposures that went unrecorded were likely present. The donor tested CMV seropositive and was one of the 289 seropositive cohort members. A peripheral blood sample was provided by each donor, and peripheral blood mononuclear cells were used for TCR beta sequencing. The Qiagen DNeasy Blood Extraction Kit was used to extract genomic DNA from the blood cell samples. Library preparation used the immunoSEQ multiplex PCR assay. The multiplex PCR relied on a mix of 60 forward primers for TCR Vbeta segments and 13 reverse primers for TCR Jbeta segments. The CDR3 region of rearranged TCR beta genes was amplified from genomic DNA by a multiplex PCR assay. The Illumina HiSeq System was used to sequence the amplified TCR beta libraries as 87-base-pair reads. As for how the authors treated the data: A later analysis counted 65 million to 90 million unique TCR beta chains across the 666 repertoires, and approximately 11 million of these chains were shared by at least two donors. A nearest-neighbor algorithm error-corrected the raw reads and collapsed the reads into unique sequences, merging closely related sequences to remove PCR and sequencing errors. V, D and J gene segments were assigned by aligning CDR3 sequences to IMGT reference sequences. Each retained sequence needed at least a six-nucleotide match to both a V gene segment and a J gene segment. A rearrangement was called productive if the CDR3 had no stop codons and remained in frame with V and J, and every other rearrangement was called non-productive. Following IMGT convention, CDR3 was defined as the stretch from the second conserved V-encoded cysteine up to the conserved J-encoded phenylalanine. The earlier analysis of some 550 of the donors excluded any sequence lacking an unambiguous match to a single V gene segment. An earlier analysis of over 450 of the donors classified V segments as functional when productive rearrangements were above 56.7% and as segregating when the standard deviation between donors was above 5%. To diagnose cytomegalovirus status from the catalog of TCR beta chain sequences, a statistical classification framework was built. In a later analysis, V and J genes were assigned by comparing TCR nucleotide sequences against IMGT/GENE-DB human TR gene sequences. A later analysis assigned CDR3 sequences and most-parsimonious VDJ recombination scenarios with the TCRdist pipeline. In a later analysis, each TCR beta chain was defined by its CDR3 amino acid sequence together with its V-gene family, and reads without a unique V-gene family were excluded. A later analysis removed 600 or so highly shared, low-generation-probability nucleotide sequences to deal with suspected cross-contamination and a sequencing artifact. For each public chain, a later analysis derived a clonal expansion index from normalized ranks of inferred template counts within each repertoire. Generation probabilities in a later analysis came from a VDJ recombination model fitted to out-of-frame rearrangements, and those results were checked against IGoR. A later analysis scored TCR-TCR, TCR-HLA and TCR-CMV co-occurrence with hypergeometric tests, applying a repertoire-size bias correction to TCR pairs. To estimate false discovery rates, a later analysis permuted the HLA or CMV assignments 20 times. In a later analysis, co-occurring TCRs were grouped with DBSCAN, and TCRdist sequence similarity was added when clustering was performed within HLA-allele-positive subsets. Repertoires with fewer than 30,000 or more than 120,000 public chains were left out of co-occurrence clustering, as were five repertoires with anomalous nucleotide sharing. Not all clones reach the TCRdb copy of this immuneACCESS table, which keeps in-frame sequences only. Checked studies attribute under half of the gap to unresolved V genes and leave the rest unexplained. V and J calls and clone size are those listed in that table; D and trimming were worked out from the DNA. The sample includes around 160,000 clones, with almost 80% observed a single time. Roughly 10% of the sample goes to the ten largest clones.

The CDR3 spans 13 residues, from the cysteine through the phenylalanine. Kept here is only the CDR3 DNA, which spans 39 bases and is read in frame from base 1. Via the germline V gene (reference sequence), CDR1 is LNHDA and CDR2 SQIVND. Trimming removed 6 bases from V and 5 bases from J; the gene matches leave 5 bases unexplained. This receptor chain uses TRBV19 and TRBJ1-1, and 8 junctional nucleotides match TRBD1. The sequencing sample was made of PBMCs. The TCR comes from a man between 18 and 29 years old in good health and CMV-seropositive. The nucleotide sequence reads TGTGCCAGTAGCTCAGACAGGGGAACTGAAGCTTTCTTT. Its coded protein is CASSSDRGTEAFF.